The rows below give T cell receptor beta chains drawn from one sample of a study of neurological immune-mediated disorders. TCRdb re-called the 5' RACE reads through MiXCR, storing one row per CDR3 protein. This sample yields 45,000 to 60,000 distinct CDR3 sequences, of which about 2.5% are seen a single time; approximately 3% belongs to the top ten. Material: PBMCs. The source of these receptors is a middle-aged man with multiple sclerosis. Both conserved end residues are part of each CDR3. D genes are given only for firm matches. Rows give clone size only sometimes, using once, few, many, or a class for an expanded clone.

D	J	V	size	CDR3	DNA
NA	TRBJ2-7	TRBV20-1	many	CSARGYVGGPYEQYF	TGCAGTGCTAGAGGTTACGTCGGGGGCCCCTACGAGCAGTACTTC
NA	TRBJ2-3	TRBV6-6	many	CASRVTDTQYF	TGTGCCAGCAGAGTCACAGATACGCAGTATTTT
NA	TRBJ2-5	TRBV7-2	many	CASRPRGIAQETQYF	TGTGCCAGCAGGCCTCGAGGGATAGCCCAAGAGACCCAGTACTTC
NA	TRBJ1-1	TRBV11-2	few	CASSLAGSLNTEAFF	TGTGCCAGCAGCTTAGCAGGGTCCCTGAACACTGAAGCTTTCTTT
NA	TRBJ1-6	TRBV12-3/TRBV12-4	many	CASSRAGSPLHF	TGTGCCAGCAGCCGGGCGGGTTCACCCCTCCACTTT
NA	TRBJ2-5	TRBV7-2	many	CASSFIVETQYF	TGTGCCAGCAGCTTTATCGTGGAGACCCAGTACTTC
NA	TRBJ2-3	TRBV20-1	many	CSARDWGTDKDTQYF	TGCAGTGCTAGAGATTGGGGGACGGACAAAGATACGCAGTATTTT
NA	TRBJ2-3	TRBV20-1	NA	CSASPGATQYF	TGCAGTGCTTCCCCGGGCGCAACGCAGTATTTT
TRBD2	TRBJ2-2	TRBV20-1	many	CSAIAGGYTGELFF	TGCAGTGCTATAGCGGGGGGGTACACCGGGGAGCTGTTTTTT
TRBD1	TRBJ1-2	TRBV20-1	many	CSALTDRGYGYTF	TGCAGTGCTTTAACAGACAGGGGCTATGGCTACACCTTC
TRBD1	TRBJ2-7	TRBV6-6	many	CASNRDRVVHEQYF	TGTGCCAGCAATCGGGACAGGGTCGTCCACGAGCAGTACTTC
TRBD1	TRBJ1-5	TRBV29-1	many	CSVATGGNQPQHF	TGCAGCGTTGCGACAGGGGGTAATCAGCCCCAGCATTTT
NA	TRBJ2-2	TRBV7-2	many	CASSYTYNSGELFF	TGTGCCAGCAGCTACACCTATAACAGCGGGGAGCTGTTTTTT
NA	TRBJ1-5	TRBV5-5	many	CASSPGGASNQPQHF	TGTGCCAGCAGCCCTGGGGGGGCTAGCAATCAGCCCCAGCATTTT
TRBD1	TRBJ2-5	TRBV6-5	many	CASSSSGTGVETQYF	TGTGCCAGCAGTTCATCCGGGACAGGGGTTGAGACCCAGTACTTC
NA	TRBJ1-5	TRBV9	many	CASSEGGGQASNQPQHF	TGTGCCAGCAGCGAGGGGGGAGGGCAGGCCTCAAATCAGCCCCAGCATTTT
NA	TRBJ2-7	TRBV7-2	medium-sized	CASSSISYEQYF	TGTGCCAGCAGCTCCATCTCCTACGAGCAGTACTTC
NA	TRBJ2-1	TRBV20-1	many	CSARGARANEQFF	TGCAGTGCTAGAGGGGCCAGAGCCAATGAGCAGTTCTTC
NA	TRBJ1-5	TRBV7-2	many	CASSLPGRGHQPQHF	TGTGCCAGCAGCTTACCGGGCCGGGGGCATCAGCCCCAGCATTTT
NA	TRBJ1-2	TRBV12-3/TRBV12-4	many	CASTVSGDSRGYTF	TGTGCCAGCACCGTTTCGGGAGACAGTCGAGGCTACACCTTC
TRBD2	TRBJ2-1	TRBV4-3	many	CASSQLKRGAGPYNEQFF	TGCGCCAGCAGCCAGCTCAAGCGGGGGGCTGGTCCCTACAATGAGCAGTTCTTC
NA	TRBJ1-5	TRBV6-2/TRBV6-3	many	CASSSLRSGNQPQHF	TGTGCCAGCAGCTCTTTACGCTCCGGCAATCAGCCCCAGCATTTT
TRBD1	TRBJ1-2	TRBV28	many	CASSTGQVYGYTF	TGTGCCAGCAGTACCGGACAGGTCTATGGCTACACCTTC
NA	TRBJ1-2	TRBV9	many	CASSVGTIPSGYTF	TGTGCCAGCAGCGTAGGCACAATCCCCTCTGGCTACACCTTC
NA	TRBJ2-7	TRBV5-6	many	CASNPQGRGYEQYF	TGTGCCAGCAACCCGCAGGGGAGGGGCTACGAGCAGTACTTC
NA	TRBJ1-5	TRBV7-2	many	CASSSGDGPQHF	TGTGCCAGCAGCTCAGGGGACGGGCCCCAGCATTTT
TRBD1	TRBJ1-5	TRBV20-1	many	CSARDRGMRNQPQHF	TGCAGTGCTAGGGACAGGGGTATGAGGAATCAGCCCCAGCATTTT
NA	TRBJ1-2	TRBV28	many	CASSALTGPYGYTF	TGTGCCAGCAGCGCTCTGACAGGCCCTTATGGCTACACCTTC
TRBD2	TRBJ2-3	TRBV5-1	many	CASSLGPLAGFTDTQYF	TGCGCCAGCAGCTTGGGCCCCCTAGCGGGCTTCACAGATACGCAGTATTTT
TRBD1	TRBJ2-2	TRBV6-4	many	CASSETGATGELFF	TGTGCCAGCAGTGAGACAGGGGCCACCGGGGAGCTGTTTTTT
NA	TRBJ2-5	TRBV7-2	many	CASSSQGGGVRETQYF	TGTGCCAGCAGCTCTCAAGGCGGCGGAGTCCGGGAGACCCAGTACTTC
TRBD2	TRBJ2-1	TRBV9	many	CASSVEASGGVRYNEQFF	TGTGCCAGCAGCGTAGAGGCTAGCGGGGGGGTTCGGTACAATGAGCAGTTCTTC
NA	TRBJ2-3	TRBV7-2	many	CASSLEHTQYF	TGTGCCAGCAGCTTAGAGCATACGCAGTATTTT
TRBD1	TRBJ2-7	TRBV5-1	many	CASSRRGQGNEQYF	TGCGCCAGCTCACGGAGAGGACAGGGGAACGAGCAGTACTTC
NA	TRBJ2-7	TRBV20-1	many	CRPGSPYEQYF	TGCAGGCCGGGCTCTCCCTACGAGCAGTACTTC
TRBD1	TRBJ2-2	TRBV2	many	CASRATGTGELFF	TGTGCCAGCAGGGCGACAGGGACCGGGGAGCTGTTTTTT
TRBD2	TRBJ2-5	TRBV7-2	many	CASSSIAGGRETQYF	TGTGCCAGCAGCTCTATAGCGGGGGGGCGGGAGACCCAGTACTTC
NA	TRBJ1-6	TRBV5-1	many	CASSLDRMGSPLHF	TGCGCCAGCAGCTTAGACCGAATGGGGTCACCCCTCCACTTT
NA	TRBJ2-7	TRBV12-3/TRBV12-4	many	CASSLAHREQYF	TGTGCCAGCAGTTTAGCCCACAGGGAGCAGTACTTC
NA	TRBJ2-3	TRBV5-1	NA	CASSLDGTPGTDTQYF	TGCGCCAGCAGCTTGGACGGGACGCCGGGCACAGATACGCAGTATTTT
NA	TRBJ2-5	TRBV29-1	many	CSVDGSGEAEETQYF	TGCAGCGTTGATGGGTCAGGGGAGGCTGAAGAGACCCAGTACTTC
TRBD2	TRBJ2-3	TRBV5-1	many	CASSLGDYTDTQYF	TGCGCCAGCAGCCTGGGGGACTACACAGATACGCAGTATTTT
NA	TRBJ1-6	TRBV5-1	many	CASSREGQPRRYSPLHF	TGCGCCAGCAGCAGAGAAGGTCAGCCCCGGCGGTATTCACCCCTCCACTTT
TRBD1	TRBJ2-5	TRBV9	many	CASSVVTGAQETQYF	TGTGCCAGCAGCGTAGTGACAGGGGCCCAAGAGACCCAGTACTTC
TRBD1	TRBJ1-6	TRBV6-6	many	CASWQGHRGDSPLHF	TGTGCCAGCTGGCAGGGGCACAGGGGTGATTCACCCCTCCACTTT
NA	TRBJ1-1	TRBV20-1	many	CSPYDSDTEAFF	TGCAGTCCGTACGACTCAGACACTGAAGCTTTCTTT
NA	TRBJ1-1	TRBV5-1	many	CASSPGFLDTEAFF	TGCGCCAGCAGCCCAGGATTTTTGGACACTGAAGCTTTCTTT
NA	TRBJ1-2	TRBV5-1	many	CASSNQAPRDGYTF	TGCGCCAGCAGCAACCAGGCCCCGAGGGATGGCTACACCTTC
NA	TRBJ1-1	TRBV5-1	many	CASSAGFVGTEAFF	TGCGCCAGCAGTGCAGGGTTCGTTGGCACTGAAGCTTTCTTT
NA	TRBJ1-1	TRBV6-5	many	CASSYQGFGRVNTEAFF	TGTGCCAGCAGTTACCAGGGGTTTGGAAGGGTGAACACTGAAGCTTTCTTT
NA	TRBJ2-3	TRBV27	many	CASSRTRGGADTQYF	TGTGCCAGCAGTCGGACCCGTGGGGGGGCCGATACGCAGTATTTT
NA	TRBJ1-1	TRBV9	many	CASSVEFGEAFF	TGTGCCAGCAGCGTAGAATTTGGGGAAGCTTTCTTT